The 30 T cell receptor beta chains in this list originate from one sample, sequenced in a study of beta chain features in type 1 diabetes. TCRB transcripts that were expressed got sequenced, as all of the isolated RNA had been reverse transcribed. TCRdb keeps only in-frame clones here, not all; method: immunoSEQ multiplex PCR. Among about 320,000 clones listed, roughly 15% were seen once. Sequencing was done on a sample of central memory CD4+ T cells from blood. The receptors stem from a man younger than 45 in good health.

The CDR3 DNA reads TGTGCCAGCAGCTTAGTGGGTAGCGGGGTCGACAATGAGCAGTTCTTC. This codes for CASSLVGSGVDNEQFF. This chain connects TRBV11-2 to TRBJ2-1; 8 bases agree with TRBD2. Germline assignment: CDR1 SGHAT and CDR2 FQNNGV. Unmatched junction bases numbered 7, after V lost 1 base and J lost 5 bases. There are 16 residues in the CDR3.

The genes are TRBV2 and TRBJ1-6; unclear D gene. Germline V gene sequence: CDR1 SNHLY, CDR2 FYNNEI. The ends were cut back, 2 bases at V and 18 bases at J, with 11 bases in the middle. This CDR3 has 11 residues. This CDR3 reads CASSESQASHF. CDR3 DNA: TGTGCCAGCAGTGAAAGCCAGGCTAGCCACTTT. Complete variable domain (other parts from reference TRBV2 and TRBJ1-6): EPEVTQTPSHQVTQMGQEVILRCVPISNHLYFYWYRQILGQKVEFLVSFYNNEISEKSEIFDDQFSVERPDGSNFTLKIRSTKLEDSAMYFCASSESQASHFGNGTRLTVT.

The gene calls are TRBV15 and TRBJ1-5, with 7 bases lining up with TRBD1. This CDR3 spans 16 amino acids. Per germline, CDR1 LNHNV and CDR2 YYDKDF (reference sequence). With V trimmed by 4 bases and J by 2 bases, 8 bases remained unmatched. The CDR3: CATSKTGTVGNQPQHF. In nucleotides, the CDR3 is TGTGCCACCAGCAAAACCGGGACAGTAGGCAATCAGCCCCAGCATTTT.

In the case of this clone: Other DNA sequences in this specimen translate into the identical CDR3. This chain uses TRBV7-9 with TRBJ1-5, with D tentatively TRBD1 (6 bases). The CDR3 runs 14 residues. Germline V lookup: CDR1 SEHNR, CDR2 FQNEAQ (reference sequence). V shed 3 bases and J shed 0 bases, with 6 bases lying between them. CDR3 DNA sequence: TGTGCCAGCAGCTTGGACAGTAGCAATCAGCCCCAGCATTTT. This sequence encodes CASSLDSSNQPQHF.

J is TRBJ1-2 and V is TRBV7-2; the D is unclear. V dropped 5 bases and J dropped 6 bases, with 16 bases sitting between them. This CDR3 has 14 amino acids. The germline V gene has CDR1 SGHTA and CDR2 FQGNSA. The CDR3 is CASSPPSGVDGYTF. As DNA, the CDR3 is TGTGCCAGCAGCCCCCCTTCCGGTGTCGATGGCTACACCTTC.

This clone was picked up many times. This sequence joins TRBV7-2 and TRBJ1-1; the D is unclear. Germline V gene sequence: CDR1 SGHTA, CDR2 FQGNSA. Trimming stripped 1 base from V and 7 bases from J, with 4 bases between. The CDR3 loop spans 11 amino acids. The DNA of the CDR3 is TGTGCCAGCAGCTTAGTGGGTGAAGCTTTCTTT. It translates to CASSLVGEAFF.

This clone was recorded a few times. V is TRBV27 and J is TRBJ2-2; D possibly corresponds to TRBD1 (5 bases). V lost 8 bases and J 5 bases, leaving 12 bases between the germline ends. CDR1 is MNHEY, CDR2 SMNVEV, per germline (reference sequence). The CDR3 contains 13 residues. The CDR3 DNA follows: TGTGCCAGCGGAAACGCAGGGACCGGGGAGCTGTTTTTT. It encodes CASGNAGTGELFF.

A few counts support this clone. The gene calls are TRBV11-3 and TRBJ2-3; a possible D gene is TRBD1 (6 bases). The V and J ends lost 0 bases and 3 bases respectively, with 16 bases between them. This CDR3 contains 17 residues. Germline CDR1 reads SGHNT; CDR2 reads YENEEA. CDR3 in DNA: TGTGCCAGCAGCTTAGATTCGCGGACAGTAGGGACAGATACGCAGTATTTT. Amino acid sequence: CASSLDSRTVGTDTQYF. Drawing the rest from reference TRBV11-3 and TRBJ2-3, the complete variable domain is EAGVVQSPRYKIIEKKQPVAFWCNPISGHNTLYWYLQNLGQGPELLIRYENEEAVDDSQLPKDRFSAERLKGVDSTLKIQPAELGDSAVYLCASSLDSRTVGTDTQYFGPGTRLTVL.

The J gene is TRBJ2-3, the V gene TRBV4-3; D call uncertain. This CDR3 spans 15 amino acids. V lost 0 bases and J lost 2, with 9 bases in between. Germline loops: CDR1 LGHNA, CDR2 YSLEER. In DNA, the CDR3 is TGCGCCAGCAGCCAAGATCCCGACCCCACAGATACGCAGTATTTT. Protein sequence: CASSQDPDPTDTQYF.

This clone was seen only a few times. The CDR3 here is CASSTGTGVQPQHF. The CDR3 nucleotides read TGTGCCAGCAGTACAGGGACAGGGGTTCAGCCCCAGCATTTT. This chain joins TRBV6-5 and TRBJ1-5; 10 nucleotides line up with TRBD1. CDR1 MNHEY and CDR2 SVGAGI come from the germline V gene. Trimming cost V 5 bases and J 6 bases; bases outside gene matches: 4. This CDR3 is 14 amino acids long.

The V and J genes are TRBV9 and TRBJ1-1; D call uncertain. CDR1 and CDR2 (germline): SGDLS, YYNGEE. This CDR3 is built from 15 residues. Trimming stripped 0 bases from V and 11 bases from J, with 20 bases between. This CDR3 is CASSVAPRGGYYAFF. The CDR3 coding sequence is TGTGCCAGCAGCGTAGCTCCGCGGGGTGGGTACTACGCTTTCTTT.

A few counts support this clone. The chain employs TRBV5-4 and TRBJ2-5; TRBD2 might be the D (6 bases). Deletions cut 0 bases from V and 0 bases from J, with 9 bases between. The CDR3 loop spans 15 amino acids. Germline loops: CDR1 SGHNT, CDR2 YYREEE (reference sequence). The CDR3 DNA follows: TGTGCCAGCAGCTTGGCCGCGGGGAACCAAGAGACCCAGTACTTC. Translated, it gives CASSLAAGNQETQYF.

The V gene is TRBV5-1, the J gene TRBJ2-3; 16 bases are a match to TRBD2. Looked up from germline, CDR1 is SGHRS and CDR2 is YFSETQ. V lost 4 bases and J lost 1; bases outside the gene matches: 6. The CDR3 consists of 18 residues. In DNA, the CDR3 is TGCGCCAGCAGCCCGGGACTAGCGGGGGGGCACCGCACAGATACGCAGTATTTT. It codes for CASSPGLAGGHRTDTQYF.

In its sample, this clone was seen many times. This sequence joins TRBV28 and TRBJ1-1; unclear D gene. Per germline, CDR1 MDHEN and CDR2 SYDVKM. CDR3 size: 11 residues. Trimming removed 2 bases from V and 3 bases from J, with 1 base in between. In DNA, the CDR3 is TGTGCCAGCAGTTTACACACTGAAGCTTTCTTT. This translates into CASSLHTEAFF.

The V and J genes are TRBV11-1 and TRBJ1-2, with D hard to call. The CDR3 is 12 residues long. Germline V gene sequence: CDR1 SGHAT, CDR2 FQDESV (reference sequence). V was trimmed by 5 bases and J by 7 bases, leaving 11 bases between them. CDR3 coding DNA: TGTGCCAGCAGCCCAAACTGGGGTGGCTACACCTTC. Translation gives CASSPNWGGYTF.

V and J are TRBV6-1 and TRBJ2-7; D gene uncertain. The germline V gene encodes CDR1 MNHNS and CDR2 SASEGT. V was cut by 4 bases and J by 3 bases, with 13 bases left in between. The CDR3 is 14 amino acids. The CDR3 DNA reads as TGTGCCAGCAGTGGAACCCTCCTCGACTACGAGCAGTACTTC. It is translated as CASSGTLLDYEQYF.

This rearrangement joins TRBV7-2 to TRBJ2-7; TRBD2 agrees at 7 bases. Germline V CDR1 and CDR2: SGHTA, FQGNSA. CDR3 length equals 13 residues. V trimming: 3 bases; J trimming: 4 bases; junction bases outside the gene matches: 3. The CDR3 sequence: CASSFGGGYEQYF. The CDR3 bases are TGTGCCAGCAGCTTTGGCGGGGGATACGAGCAGTACTTC.

The rearrangement links TRBV7-2 to TRBJ1-1, with a weak D call TRBD1 (5 bases). Looked up from germline, CDR1 is SGHTA and CDR2 is FQGNSA. CDR3 length: 14 residues. Trimming cost V 1 base and J 9 bases, with 15 bases left between them. The CDR3 spells CASSLGGSGRKAFF. The CDR3 coding sequence is TGTGCCAGCAGCTTAGGAGGGTCAGGGAGAAAAGCTTTCTTT.

With respect to this clone: Mismatch with germline at one junction end may stem from a read error. The CDR3 is CAWSQGKQPQHF. CDR3 nucleotides: TGTGCCTGGAGTCAGGGCAAACAGCCCCAGCATTTT. V and J are TRBV30 and TRBJ1-5; TRBD1 might be the D (5 bases). Germline values: CDR1 GTSNPN, CDR2 SVGIG (reference sequence). The CDR3 spans 12 residues.

This clone was counted between two and nine times. J is TRBJ2-5 and V is TRBV7-2, with D possibly TRBD2 on 6 matching bases. The DNA end is a closer match to TRBJ2-7, so the J assignment may be wrong. Germline CDR1 is SGHTA and CDR2 is FQGNSA. CDR3 length equals 14 residues. As DNA, the CDR3 is TGTGCCAGCAGCTCCCGGAGGGCGTCCTACGAGCAGTACTTC. Translation: CASSSRRASYEQYF.

This clone came up a few times. This chain connects TRBV5-4 to TRBJ1-1; a weak D match, TRBD1 (6 bases). The length of the CDR3 is 14 residues. V was clipped by 4 bases and J by 8 bases, with 18 bases between them. The germline CDR1 and CDR2 sequences are SGHNT and YYREEE (reference sequence). CDR3 in amino acids: CASSRGSRSGEAFF. The CDR3 DNA reads as TGTGCCAGCAGCAGGGGGTCTCGGTCGGGGGAAGCTTTCTTT.

As to this clone: A clone one base away is much larger, so this may be a read error. The chain recombines TRBV5-5 with TRBJ1-5; D call uncertain. The V gene's germline CDR1 is SGHKS and CDR2 YYEKEE (reference sequence). The CDR3 totals 9 residues. The CDR3 nucleotides are TGTGCCAGCATTCAGCCCCAGCATTTT. It yields the protein CASIQPQHF. The full variable domain, completed using reference TRBV5-5 and TRBJ1-5, is DAGVTQSPTHLIKTRGQQVTLRCSPISGHKSVSWYQQVLGQGPQFIFQYYEKEERGRGNFPDRFSARQFPNYSSELNVNALLLGDSALYLCASIQPQHFGDGTRLSIL.

V and J are TRBV4-1 and TRBJ2-7; perhaps TRBD2 as D (5 bases). The germline V and J ends were trimmed by 0 bases and 4 bases, with 7 bases remaining between them. CDR3 length: 13 amino acids. Germline CDR1 reads MGHRA; CDR2 reads YSYEKL. The CDR3 protein is CASSQDSGYEQYV. CDR3 sequence (DNA): TGCGCCAGCAGCCAAGATTCGGGGTACGAGCAGTACGTC.

This clone was counted ten times or more. The chain combines TRBV18 with TRBJ1-4, with a tentative D call TRBD1 (6 bases). The germline V and J ends were trimmed by 0 bases and 3 bases, with 11 bases remaining between them. This CDR3 region has 16 residues. Germline assignment: CDR1 KGHSH and CDR2 LQKENI. In nucleotides, the CDR3 is TGTGCCAGCTCACCACCCGGCAGGGGTGCTAATGAAAAACTGTTTTTT. Its protein is CASSPPGRGANEKLFF.

In this sample, this clone turned up a few times. The chain is built from TRBV5-4 and TRBJ2-7; 7 positions match TRBD2. Germline CDR1 reads SGHNT; CDR2 reads YYREEE (reference sequence). Germline trimming cut 2 bases from V and 1 base from J; bases unmatched to any gene: 6. The CDR3 consists of 15 residues. CDR3 nucleotide sequence: TGTGCCAGCAGCTTAGGGCTAGCGGAGTCCTACGAGCAGTACGTC. Its translation: CASSLGLAESYEQYV.

This clone was detected a few times. The chain joins TRBV5-8 to TRBJ2-5; TRBD1 agrees at 11 bases. Germline trimming cut 4 bases from V and 6 bases from J; bases unmatched to any gene: 11. The CDR3 extends over 16 amino acids. The germline V gene encodes CDR1 SGHTS and CDR2 YDEGEE. As DNA, the CDR3 is TGTGCCAGCAGCCTTCGGACAGGGGGCTGGGTAAAGACCCAGTACTTC. This translates into CASSLRTGGWVKTQYF.

This clone was seen a handful of times. The chain combines TRBV10-3 with TRBJ1-4; unclear D gene. Germline CDR1 and CDR2: ENHRY and SYGVKD. Trimming cost V 3 bases and J 5 bases, with 10 bases left between them. The CDR3 runs to 14 residues. The CDR3 loop reads CAISDNRANEKLFF. The CDR3 bases are TGTGCCATCAGTGATAATCGCGCGAATGAAAAACTGTTTTTT.

This chain uses TRBV6-1 with TRBJ1-2, with D maybe TRBD1 (6 bases). Between the trimmed V and J ends, which lost 8 bases and 3 bases, there was a span of 16 bases. The CDR3 is 14 residues long. CDR1 and CDR2 from the germline V gene are MNHNS and SASEGT. In nucleotides, the CDR3 is TGTGCCAGCCAGTGGGGCAGGGGTGACTATGGCTACACCTTC. It encodes CASQWGRGDYGYTF.

The chain carries TRBV5-1 and TRBJ1-4; D is ambiguous. V lost 0 bases, J lost 6 bases, and 9 bases lay in between. The CDR3 totals 14 residues. Germline V CDR1 and CDR2: SGHRS, YFSETQ. Written as DNA, the CDR3 is TGCGCCAGCAGCTTGGGTCGAGCGGATGAAAAACTGTTTTTT. This gives the protein CASSLGRADEKLFF. Variable domain in full (rest from reference TRBV5-1 and TRBJ1-4): KAGVTQTPRYLIKTRGQQVTLSCSPISGHRSVSWYQQTPGQGLQFLFEYFSETQRNKGNFPGRFSGRQFSNSRSEMNVSTLELGDSALYLCASSLGRADEKLFFGSGTQLSVL.

The chain joins TRBV5-1 to TRBJ2-3; TRBD2 matches at 10 bases. Germline trimming cut 0 bases from V and 3 bases from J; bases unmatched to any gene: 4. The germline V gene has CDR1 SGHRS and CDR2 YFSETQ. The CDR3 runs 16 residues. CDR3 in amino acids: CASSLVAGGLTDTQYF. As DNA, the CDR3 is TGCGCCAGCAGCTTGGTAGCGGGGGGCCTAACAGATACGCAGTATTTT.